The clone carrying this T cell receptor beta chain showed up just a few times. Its target is unknown. CDR1 and CDR2 from the germline V gene are MNHEY and SVGEGT. V gave up 6 bases and J gave up 10 bases; unmatched junction bases: 10. The CDR3 extends over 15 amino acids. This entry is derived from a study of T-cell reconstitution after alpha-beta-depleted transplantation in children. Unique molecular identifiers were incorporated when the TCRbeta library was constructed. TCRdb processed the PCR reads anew with MiXCR; each CDR3 protein has one entry. The sample consists of a few hundred thousand distinct CDR3 sequences, 13% of them appearing once. Study conclusions and caveats: Surviving recipient cells, namely T cells and thymic progenitors, were the source of high day-60 TCRbeta diversity in some patients. At around two months after transplant, the alpha-beta T cells were reportedly derived from several hundred expanded clones that came from non-depleted graft cells. One year post-transplant, T-cell counts and diversity were largely derived from T cells produced anew.

V usage is TRBV6-2 or TRBV6-3 and J usage is TRBJ2-1; TRBD2 agrees at 12 bases. Sequenced material: PBMCs, mostly from graft donor cells, taken 360 days after TCRalphabeta/CD19-depleted stem cell transplant. The sequence was obtained from a male patient younger than 18 who had a stem cell transplant for acute myeloid leukemia, so the T cells may come from the graft donor. CDR3 DNA: TGTGCCAGCAGCCCCGGGACTAGCGGGCTCGGGGAGCAGTTCTTC. Translated: CASSPGTSGLGEQFF.